The entry below gives a single T cell receptor beta chain sequence along with its context. Its antigen remains unidentified. Profiling relied on immunoSEQ multiplex PCR, and the TCRdb table lists in-frame clones only, not all of them. The sample consists of approximately 30,000 clones, about 63% of them appearing once. V was clipped by 0 bases and J by 6 bases, with 11 bases between them. The CDR3 extends over 14 amino acids. Per the germline V gene, CDR1 is SNHLY and CDR2 is FYNNEI. These data belong to a study of vaccination effects on CD4 cells after COVID-19. Study-wide findings and caveats: The study got few convalescent patients and did not collect any early post-infection timepoints.

Expansion with viral peptide pools was applied to antigen-specific CD4+ T cells by the ViraFEST assay prior to sequencing. After roughly 9 days in culture, the CD4+ T cells were isolated. The culture medium for 1.5 million to 2.5 million PBMC per well included around 9 IU/ml IL-2 and roughly 10 ug/ml peptides. On days 3 and 7, fresh IL-2 medium replaced half the medium. This clonotype was sampled from a human donor who received a COVID-19 vaccine. The J gene is TRBJ1-2, the V gene TRBV2; unclear D gene. The specimen was CD4+ T cells from PBMCs cultured with HCoV-229E spike peptides, collected before COVID-19 vaccination. The CDR3 nucleotides read TGTGCCAGCAGTGAAGCAGCGGCAGCAGATGGCTACACCTTC. Encoded protein: CASSEAAAADGYTF.